Below, 29 T cell receptor beta chains from the same sample are listed, as sequenced in a study of memory CD4+ T cells and cytomegalovirus serostatus. The method was immunoSEQ multiplex PCR; TCRdb's version includes in-frame clones alone and lacks a portion of them. This table has around 62,000 clones, roughly 76% appearing once. The sort gate was single viable CD3+CD4+CD8-CD45RO+ cells for memory CD4+ T cells. Sequenced input: memory CD4+ T cells from blood. These receptor sequences come from an adult in good health and CMV-seropositive.

CDR3 sequence: CASSQEGNGYTF. CDR3 in DNA: TGTGCCAGCAGCCAAGAGGGAAATGGCTACACCTTC. The chain combines TRBV4-2 with TRBJ1-2, with D uncertain. The V and J ends lost 0 bases and 6 bases respectively, with 5 bases between them. Germline V lookup: CDR1 LGHNA, CDR2 YNFKEQ. This CDR3 has 12 residues.

The chain employs TRBV6-1 and TRBJ1-5; maybe TRBD1 (6 bases). This CDR3 spans 15 amino acids. From germline, CDR1 is MNHNS and CDR2 SASEGT. The germline V and J ends were trimmed by 3 bases and 7 bases, with 16 bases remaining between them. CDR3 in DNA: TGTGCCAGCAGTGAGTTTTACGGGGACACCCAGCCCCAGCATTTT. Its protein product is CASSEFYGDTQPQHF.

J is TRBJ2-1 and V is TRBV5-1, with a tentative D call TRBD1 (6 bases). CDR1 and CDR2 (germline): SGHRS, YFSETQ. The CDR3 spans 13 residues. V lost 4 bases and J 8 bases, leaving 13 bases between the germline ends. CDR3 nucleotides: TGCGCCAGCAGCCGCATGAAGGGGGATGAGCAGTTCTTC. Protein product: CASSRMKGDEQFF.

The chain has TRBV4-1 and TRBJ1-2; D remains ambiguous. CDR1 and CDR2 (germline): MGHRA, YSYEKL. V was pared by 2 bases and J by 4 bases, with 8 bases between. The CDR3 length is 13 residues. CDR3 loop: CASSQPGSYGYTF. In DNA, the CDR3 is TGCGCCAGCAGCCAACCGGGGAGCTATGGCTACACCTTC.

V gene TRBV5-1 combines with J gene TRBJ2-7; D gene ambiguous. The CDR3 consists of 12 residues. Trimming removed 5 bases from V and 1 base from J, with 7 bases in between. Looked up from germline, CDR1 is SGHRS and CDR2 is YFSETQ. CDR3 residues: CASSAQSYEQYF. CDR3 nucleotide sequence: TGCGCCAGCAGTGCCCAGTCCTACGAGCAGTACTTC.

This sequence joins TRBV7-9 and TRBJ1-5, with 8 bases matching TRBD1. After removal of 3 bases from V and 5 bases from J, the junction contained 9 bases not matched to a gene. Germline-derived CDR1 and CDR2 are SEHNR and FQNEAQ (reference sequence). The CDR3 loop spans 16 amino acids. Here the CDR3 reads CASSFWTGMGDQPQHF. The CDR3 DNA sequence: TGTGCCAGCAGCTTCTGGACAGGGATGGGGGATCAGCCCCAGCATTTT.

J is TRBJ2-4 and V is TRBV30, with TRBD2 matching 7 bases. Trimming removed 0 bases from V and 8 bases from J; junction bases left unmatched: 7. CDR1 is GTSNPN and CDR2 is SVGIG in the germline V gene (reference sequence). CDR3 length: 14 residues. For the CDR3, the DNA is TGTGCCTGGAGTGTTGGGGGGGTTTCGGACATTCAGTACTTC. Residues: CAWSVGGVSDIQYF.

The chain carries TRBV5-6 and TRBJ1-2; the match to TRBD1 covers 10 bases. This CDR3 is 14 amino acids long. V trimming: 4 bases; J trimming: 4 bases; junction bases outside the gene matches: 4. Germline-derived CDR1 and CDR2 are SGHDT and YYEEEE. The CDR3 DNA reads as TGTGCCAGCAGCCCGAGGACAGGGGGCTATGGCTACACCTTC. Translating it yields CASSPRTGGYGYTF.

CDR3 nucleotide sequence: TGTGCCAGCAGCGGAACCGGGACTAACAATGAGCAGTTCTTC. It specifies CASSGTGTNNEQFF. V is TRBV25-1 and J is TRBJ2-1; 7 bases are a match to TRBD2. The CDR3 runs 14 residues. Germline V lookup: CDR1 MGHDK, CDR2 SYGVNS. The junction had 7 bases not matched to a gene; V was cut back by 6 bases and J by 5 bases.

The V gene is TRBV5-1, the J gene TRBJ1-4; D is undetermined. Between the trimmed V and J ends, which lost 0 bases and 7 bases, there was a span of 13 bases. The CDR3 is 15 amino acids. The germline CDR1 and CDR2 sequences are SGHRS and YFSETQ. CDR3 nucleotides: TGCGCCAGCAGCTTGGGGCCGGAGAGCGGTGAAAAACTGTTTTTT. Translated: CASSLGPESGEKLFF.

This rearrangement joins TRBV2 to TRBJ1-1; D might be TRBD1 (5 bases). Per the germline V gene, CDR1 is SNHLY and CDR2 is FYNNEI. Deletions cut 7 bases from V and 3 bases from J, with 15 bases between. The CDR3 length is 14 residues. CDR3: CASNERGLDTEAFF. CDR3 bases: TGTGCCAGCAACGAGAGGGGATTGGACACTGAAGCTTTCTTT. Using reference TRBV2 and TRBJ1-1 for the parts outside the CDR3, the full variable domain is EPEVTQTPSHQVTQMGQEVILRCVPISNHLYFYWYRQILGQKVEFLVSFYNNEISEKSEIFDDQFSVERPDGSNFTLKIRSTKLEDSAMYFCASNERGLDTEAFFGQGTRLTVV.

The chain's CDR3 is CASSPFHFSEPEEKEGYGYTF. As DNA, the CDR3 is TGCGCCAGCAGCCCCTTCCACTTTTCGGAACCGGAAGAAAAAGAGGGCTATGGCTACACCTTC. The V and J genes are TRBV4-3 and TRBJ1-2; D uncertain. This CDR3 region has 21 residues. Looked up from germline, CDR1 is LGHNA and CDR2 is YSLEER. The V gene lost 4 bases and the J gene lost 4 bases, with 34 bases spanning the gap.

The rearrangement joins TRBV7-2 to TRBJ1-1, with D possibly matching TRBD1 (5 bases). Between the trimmed V and J ends, which lost 7 bases and 2 bases, there was a span of 14 bases. Germline CDR1 reads SGHTA; CDR2 reads FQGNSA. The CDR3 loop spans 14 amino acids. The CDR3 protein is CASTLGRGNTEAFF. The CDR3 DNA sequence: TGTGCCAGCACCTTGGGGAGGGGAAACACTGAAGCTTTCTTT.

The gene calls are TRBV27 and TRBJ2-3; D gene unclear. The V gene's germline CDR1 is MNHEY and CDR2 SMNVEV (reference sequence). This CDR3 region has 15 residues. Between the trimmed V and J ends, which lost 3 bases and 2 bases, there was a span of 12 bases. Here the CDR3 DNA reads TGTGCCAGCAGTTTGGCCCTCGAGCCCACAGATACGCAGTATTTT. The encoded protein is CASSLALEPTDTQYF.

The chain links TRBV5-4 to TRBJ2-4; 15 bases line up with TRBD2. V shed 4 bases, J shed 4 bases, and the junction held 3 bases outside the gene matches. Germline V gives CDR1 SGHNT, CDR2 YYREEE (reference sequence). This CDR3 is built from 16 residues. CDR3 nucleotides: TGTGCCAGCAGCCAGGGACTAGCGGGGGGAAAAAACATTCAGTACTTC. As protein: CASSQGLAGGKNIQYF.

The CDR3, as DNA: TGTGCCAGCAGCCCGGGACTAGCGACCTACAATGAGCAGTTCTTC. It translates to CASSPGLATYNEQFF. The chain uses TRBV5-4 and TRBJ2-1; 10 bases agree with TRBD2. The V gene end was trimmed by 4 bases and the J gene end by 2 bases; junction bases not matched to a gene: 3. CDR3 length: 15 amino acids. Germline CDR1 and CDR2: SGHNT and YYREEE (reference sequence). Drawing the rest from reference TRBV5-4 and TRBJ2-1, the complete variable domain is ETGVTQSPTHLIKTRGQQVTLRCSSQSGHNTVSWYQQALGQGPQFIFQYYREEENGRGNFPPRFSGLQFPNYSSELNVNALELDDSALYLCASSPGLATYNEQFFGPGTRLTVL.

Only a few counts were recorded for this clone. This CDR3 is CASSLWDPDTEAFF. The CDR3, as DNA: TGTGCCAGCAGCTTATGGGACCCCGACACTGAAGCTTTCTTT. The J gene is TRBJ1-1, the V gene TRBV7-9, with D possibly matching TRBD1 (5 bases). V was cut by 2 bases and J by 3 bases, with 10 bases left in between. CDR3 length equals 14 residues. Germline V lookup: CDR1 SEHNR, CDR2 FQNEAQ (reference sequence).

The chain is built from TRBV18 and TRBJ2-7; D is unresolved. Germline lookup yields CDR1 KGHSH and CDR2 LQKENI. This CDR3 is built from 12 residues. Trimming stripped 2 bases from V and 5 bases from J, with 7 bases between. CDR3 amino acids: CASSPSSNEQYF. The DNA of the CDR3 is TGTGCCAGCTCACCAAGTAGCAACGAGCAGTACTTC.

In its sample, this clone was seen once. This chain links TRBV10-3 with TRBJ2-7; no clear D. The CDR3 extends over 14 amino acids. V was shortened by 8 bases and J by 0 bases, with 14 bases between the two germline ends. Germline CDR1 ENHRY, CDR2 SYGVKD. The CDR3 DNA sequence: TGTGCCATCGGGCGGACGACCCGCTCCTACGAGCAGTACTTC. It yields the protein CAIGRTTRSYEQYF.

The chain uses TRBV7-2 and TRBJ2-2; TRBD2 agrees at 8 bases. The germline V gene encodes CDR1 SGHTA and CDR2 FQGNSA. This CDR3 has 15 residues. J lost 5 bases, V lost 5 bases, and 7 bases had no gene match. CDR3 region: CASSPGGGRTGELFF. The DNA for the CDR3 is TGTGCCAGCAGCCCGGGCGGGGGGCGGACCGGGGAGCTGTTTTTT.

CDR3 DNA sequence: TGTGCCAGCAGGCTCCTAACCGGGACAGGGTACAATGAGCAGTTCTTC. Translation gives CASRLLTGTGYNEQFF. The V call is TRBV28, the J call TRBJ2-1, with TRBD1 matching 9 bases. The CDR3 consists of 16 residues. Germline-derived CDR1 and CDR2 are MDHEN and SYDVKM. V lost 6 bases, J lost 4 bases, and 10 bases stayed unmatched.

The chain has TRBV27 and TRBJ2-7, with D possibly being TRBD1 (5 bases). Germline CDR1 reads MNHEY; CDR2 reads SMNVEV (reference sequence). The CDR3 is 13 amino acids. The V end was cut by 6 bases, the J end by 3 bases, with 12 bases between. DNA for the CDR3: TGTGCCAGCAGAAACTGGGGCGTCTACGAGCAGTACTTC. Translating gives CASRNWGVYEQYF.

V and J are TRBV19 and TRBJ2-7; D gene uncertain. The V and J ends lost 9 bases and 3 bases respectively, with 9 bases between them. The germline CDR1 and CDR2 sequences are LNHDA and SQIVND (reference sequence). This CDR3 contains 11 residues. CDR3 loop: CARKRYYEQYF. The CDR3 DNA follows: TGTGCCAGAAAGCGATACTACGAGCAGTACTTC.

DNA for the CDR3: TGTGCCAGCAGCTCCTTGGGACAGGGGGGGAATCAGCCCCAGCATTTT. This translates into CASSSLGQGGNQPQHF. The chain employs TRBV5-6 and TRBJ1-5; 11 positions agree with TRBD1. CDR3 size: 16 residues. Trimming cost V 3 bases and J 4 bases; bases outside gene matches: 6. Germline V gene lookup returns CDR1 SGHDT and CDR2 YYEEEE.

The chain uses TRBV5-5 and TRBJ1-1, with unresolved D. Trimming removed 2 bases at V and 0 bases at J, with 8 bases between. Looked up from germline, CDR1 is SGHKS and CDR2 is YYEKEE (reference sequence). There are 14 residues in the CDR3. The CDR3 bases are TGTGCCAGCAGCTTCACCTCGGTGAACACTGAAGCTTTCTTT. It codes for CASSFTSVNTEAFF.

There are a few counts of this clone. The chain is built from TRBV6-7 and TRBJ1-6, with D uncertain. Being an ORF, TRBV6-7 has a function that is uncertain. CDR3 length: 16 amino acids. With 0 bases removed from V and 5 bases from J, the gap between germline ends came to 11 bases. The CDR3 reads CASSYSVRADNSPLHF. The CDR3 bases are TGTGCCAGCAGTTACTCGGTAAGGGCAGATAATTCACCCCTCCACTTT.

The chain has TRBV5-1 and TRBJ1-1; TRBD1 might be the D (6 bases). The CDR3 consists of 14 residues. V was cut by 6 bases and J by 1 base, with 13 bases left in between. Germline V gene sequence: CDR1 SGHRS, CDR2 YFSETQ. In DNA form, the CDR3 reads TGCGCCAGCATATCTGGGACACAGAACACTGAAGCTTTCTTT. Encoded protein: CASISGTQNTEAFF.

For the CDR3, the DNA is TGTGCCAGCAGCTTACAGGGGAACACCGGGGAGCTGTTTTTT. Translated: CASSLQGNTGELFF. This chain connects TRBV11-2 to TRBJ2-2; D might be TRBD1 (5 bases). The CDR3 has 14 amino acids. Trimming pared 2 bases from V and 1 base from J, leaving 5 bases between. From germline, CDR1 is SGHAT and CDR2 FQNNGV.

The V gene is TRBV6-6, the J gene TRBJ1-1; tentative D call: TRBD1 (6 bases). CDR1 and CDR2 (germline): MNHNY, SVGAGI (reference sequence). This CDR3 has 15 residues. Trimming shortened V by 5 bases and J by 4 bases, and 17 bases separated the two germline ends. The CDR3 DNA is TGTGCCAGCAGTACCGACGTTTCCAGGGGCACTGAAGCTTTCTTT. It yields the protein CASSTDVSRGTEAFF.